This T cell receptor beta chain is drawn from a study of cytomegalovirus exposure and HLA in healthy donors. Points on this clone: The antigen is not known.

Germline V gene lookup returns CDR1 KGHSH and CDR2 LQKENI. The CDR3 covers 14 residues. The V segment lost 5 bases and the J segment 2 bases; nucleotides outside the gene matches: 3. 60 Vbeta and 13 Jbeta primers were used in PCR. Some clones are missing from TCRdb's copy, which holds only in-frame ones; the method was immunoSEQ multiplex PCR. The table lists roughly 290,000 clones, approximately 90% of them singletons. Study conclusions and caveats: The study put under 200 TCR beta chains on its list as cytomegalovirus-associated.

The sample was PBMCs. The chain employs TRBV18 and TRBJ1-2; 9 nucleotides match TRBD1. The clonotype originates from a woman between 18 and 30 years old in good health and CMV-seronegative. CDR3 loop: CASSNRGPNYGYTF. The DNA for the CDR3 is TGTGCCAGCTCAAACAGGGGGCCGAACTATGGCTACACCTTC.